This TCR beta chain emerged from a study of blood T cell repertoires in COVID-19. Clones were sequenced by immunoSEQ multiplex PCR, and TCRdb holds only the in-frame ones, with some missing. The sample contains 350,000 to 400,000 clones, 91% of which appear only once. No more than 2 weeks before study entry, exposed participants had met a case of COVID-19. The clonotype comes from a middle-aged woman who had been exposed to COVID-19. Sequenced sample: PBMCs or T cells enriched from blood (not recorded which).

CDR3 sequence reads: CAWSSPRDRGRGQPQHF. The DNA for the CDR3 is TGTGCCTGGAGTTCCCCCCGGGACAGGGGGCGCGGGCAGCCCCAGCATTTT. The V gene is TRBV30, the J gene TRBJ1-5; 12 nucleotides line up with TRBD1. The CDR3 is 17 residues long. Germline V gene lookup returns CDR1 GTSNPN and CDR2 SVGIG (reference sequence). V was pared by 2 bases and J by 7 bases, with 12 bases of the junction left unmatched.